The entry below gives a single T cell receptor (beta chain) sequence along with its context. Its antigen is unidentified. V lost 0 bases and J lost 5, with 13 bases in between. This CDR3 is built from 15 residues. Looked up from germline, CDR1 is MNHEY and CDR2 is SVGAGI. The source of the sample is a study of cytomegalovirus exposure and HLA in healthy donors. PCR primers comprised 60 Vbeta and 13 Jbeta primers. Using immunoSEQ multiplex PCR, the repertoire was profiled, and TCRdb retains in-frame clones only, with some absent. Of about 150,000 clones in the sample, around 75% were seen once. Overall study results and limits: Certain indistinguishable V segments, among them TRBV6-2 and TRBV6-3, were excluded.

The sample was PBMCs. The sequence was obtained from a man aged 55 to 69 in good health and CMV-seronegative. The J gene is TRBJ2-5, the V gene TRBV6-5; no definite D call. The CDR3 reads CASSYSGGFGETQYF. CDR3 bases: TGTGCCAGCAGTTACTCGGGTGGGTTCGGGGAGACCCAGTACTTC.